This TCR beta chain appears in the sequencing data of a study of T-cell reconstitution after alpha-beta-depleted transplantation in children. Study-wide findings and caveats: Roughly two months post-transplant, alpha-beta T cells reportedly originated from several hundred graft clones that had expanded. It was newly produced T cells that mostly accounted for T-cell counts and diversity one year after transplant.

As it was prepared, the TCRbeta library received unique molecular identifiers. Using its own MiXCR run on the PCR reads, TCRdb lists one record per CDR3 protein. Altogether approximately 150,000 distinct CDR3 sequences are present, around 8.5% being singletons, with the ten largest covering about a sixth. This clonotype was observed at least ten times. Its target is unknown. V was trimmed by 10 bases and J by 1 base, leaving 11 bases between them. Germline-derived CDR1 and CDR2 are MDHEN and SYDVKM. The length of the CDR3 is 13 residues. This TCR derives from a female patient aged 2-9 years who had a stem cell transplant for congenital amegakaryocytic thrombocytopenia, so the T cells may come from the graft donor. The material sequenced was PBMCs, mostly from graft donor cells, taken 180 days after TCRalphabeta/CD19-depleted stem cell transplant. The chain carries TRBV28 and TRBJ1-3; D is undetermined. In DNA form, the CDR3 reads TGTGCCATACGGCGACCTTCTGGAAACACCATATATTTT. This codes for CAIRRPSGNTIYF.